This T cell receptor (beta chain) was sequenced for a study of blood T cell repertoires in COVID-19. Overall study: Specimens from acute and convalescent COVID-19 originated in the United States, Italy and Spain. PBMCs, B-cell-depleted T cells, or T cells provided the cDNA or gDNA that made up the material.

Trimming pared 3 bases from V and 2 bases from J, leaving 10 bases between. In germline, CDR1 is ENHRY, CDR2 SYGVKD. The CDR3 is made up of 14 amino acids. Authors' methods: Amplification with reference gene primers provided the estimates of nucleated cell counts. Libraries were prepared by immunoSEQ multiplex PCR; TCRdb keeps only in-frame clonotypes and omits some of them. Clone size and the V and J calls come from that table; the DNA yielded D and trimming. The profile shows 55,000 to 70,000 clones, 82% of them singletons. The count of this clone is one. V and J are TRBV10-3 and TRBJ1-1, with D tentatively TRBD1 (6 bases). Sequencing used peripheral blood. This TCR was recovered from a woman aged 60-75 years with acute or convalescent COVID-19. The CDR3 DNA reads as TGTGCCATCAGTGACAACAGGGCCAACACTGAAGCTTTCTTT. Its translation is CAISDNRANTEAFF.